These T cell receptor beta chains were read from a single sample in a study of chemoradiotherapy in HPV16-positive cancers. Assay: immunoSEQ multiplex PCR; the TCRdb copy retains only in-frame clones and omits some. The repertoire has about 3,500 clones, around 88% of them found once; the top ten carry over 7.5%. The sample was tumor tissue, taken from a patient who underwent chemoradiotherapy. The receptor source for this set is a human donor with HPV-associated anogenital cancer. Each CDR3 is given with its conserved first and last residue. A D gene is named only where the DNA matches it firmly. Some rows have no size entry. The others give once, few or many, or a class for an expanded clone.

>TRBD2|TRBJ2-5|TRBV5-1|.
CASSSGGVYQETQYF
TGCGCCAGCAGCTCGGGGGGAGTCTACCAAGAGACCCAGTACTTC
>.|TRBJ1-4|TRBV7-8|.
CASSFGGRGSEKLFF
TGTGCCAGCAGCTTCGGGGGCAGGGGTAGTGAAAAACTGTTTTTT
>.|TRBJ1-2|TRBV2|.
CASSERREGGYTF
TGTGCCAGCAGTGAACGAAGGGAAGGTGGCTACACCTTC
>.|TRBJ1-2|TRBV6-1|.
CASSEEAAGSYYGYTF
TGTGCCAGCAGTGAAGAGGCGGCAGGGAGTTACTATGGCTACACCTTC
>.|TRBJ1-2|TRBV5-6|.
CASSVPLTPNYGYTF
TGTGCCAGCAGCGTTCCCCTGACACCGAACTATGGCTACACCTTC
>.|TRBJ2-5|TRBV7-9|.
CASSLVVSQETQYF
TGTGCCAGCAGCTTAGTTGTGAGCCAAGAGACCCAGTACTTC
>.|TRBJ1-2|TRBV6-6|.
CASSNYGYTF
TGTGCCAGCAGCAACTATGGCTACACCTTC
>.|TRBJ2-5|TRBV29-1|once
CSVEDGNRQETQYF
TGCAGCGTTGAAGATGGTAACAGACAAGAGACCCAGTACTTC
>.|TRBJ1-6|TRBV30|once
CAWSDRGDGNSPLHF
TGTGCCTGGAGCGACCGGGGGGACGGGAATTCACCCCTCCACTTT
>TRBD2|TRBJ2-5|TRBV27|few
CASSLVTSGGAKTQYF
TGTGCCAGCAGTTTGGTGACTAGCGGGGGGGCAAAGACCCAGTACTTC
>TRBD1|TRBJ1-5|TRBV11-3|.
CASSLKGADARQPQHF
TGTGCCAGCAGCTTAAAGGGGGCAGACGCACGACAGCCCCAGCATTTT
>TRBD1|TRBJ2-2|TRBV7-9|.
CASSFDRETGELFF
TGTGCCAGCAGCTTCGACAGGGAAACCGGGGAGCTGTTTTTT
>.|TRBJ2-7|TRBV15|.
CATSREGRVGEQYF
TGTGCCACCAGCAGAGAAGGCCGGGTGGGCGAGCAGTACTTC
>.|TRBJ1-2|TRBV10-3|.
CAIRDGFNYGYTF
TGTGCCATCCGGGACGGCTTTAACTATGGCTACACCTTC
>.|TRBJ2-3|TRBV6-4|once
CASRLLPDTDTQYF
TGTGCCAGCAGACTTCTTCCCGACACAGATACGCAGTATTTT
>.|TRBJ1-5|TRBV2|large
CASSDSGGMVSNQPQHF
TGTGCCAGCAGTGACAGTGGGGGGATGGTATCAAATCAGCCCCAGCATTTT
>TRBD2|TRBJ2-5|TRBV7-2|.
CASRALAGSPQETQYF
TGTGCCAGCAGAGCTCTAGCGGGGAGCCCTCAAGAGACCCAGTACTTC
>.|TRBJ2-7|TRBV4-3|.
CASSQDRAGYAYEQYF
TGCGCCAGCAGCCAAGATCGGGCAGGGTATGCCTACGAGCAGTACTTC
>.|TRBJ2-2|TRBV14|.
CASSQLRNTGELFF
TGTGCCAGCAGCCAACTCCGGAACACCGGGGAGCTGTTTTTT
>.|TRBJ2-1|TRBV7-9|.
CASSLSGYTSRNEQFF
TGTGCCAGCAGCTTAAGCGGGTATACTTCTCGCAATGAGCAGTTCTTC
>TRBD1|TRBJ1-4|TRBV11-1|.
CASSLTGLGEKLFF
TGTGCCAGCAGCCTGACAGGGTTGGGTGAAAAACTGTTTTTT
>TRBD1|TRBJ2-1|TRBV9|.
CASSSRQGDKFF
TGTGCCAGCAGCTCCCGACAGGGAGATAAGTTCTTC
>.|TRBJ2-5|TRBV20-1|.
CSQILGETQYF
TGCAGTCAGATCCTGGGGGAGACCCAGTACTTC
>TRBD2|TRBJ2-3|TRBV5-8|once
CASSPGGIAGTANTQYF
TGTGCCAGCAGCCCTGGAGGTATAGCGGGGACGGCGAATACGCAGTATTTT
>.|TRBJ1-1|TRBV4-1|.
CASSQTNTNTEAFF
TGCGCCAGCAGCCAAACCAATACGAACACTGAAGCTTTCTTT
>.|TRBJ2-5|TRBV7-9|.
CASSLMGNPTETQYF
TGTGCCAGCAGCTTAATGGGAAACCCTACAGAGACCCAGTACTTC
>.|TRBJ2-7|TRBV11-1|.
CASSPGTPYEQYF
TGTGCCAGCAGCCCTGGGACACCCTACGAGCAGTACTTC
>.|TRBJ1-1|TRBV18|.
CASSPTDLYFSTEAFF
TGTGCCAGCTCGCCTACAGACCTCTATTTCTCGACTGAAGCTTTCTTT
>TRBD2|TRBJ2-1|TRBV4-3|.
CASSQSASGGAGNEQFF
TGCGCCAGCAGCCAATCTGCCAGCGGGGGGGCCGGCAATGAGCAGTTCTTC
>TRBD1|TRBJ2-5|TRBV13|few
CASSQDRARQETQYF
TGTGCCAGCAGCCAGGACAGGGCGAGACAAGAGACCCAGTACTTC
>TRBD1|TRBJ2-5|TRBV5-1|once
CASSLFTGGETQYF
TGCGCCAGCAGCCTATTCACAGGGGGAGAGACCCAGTACTTC
>.|TRBJ1-5|TRBV18|.
CASSLQVASNQPQHF
TGTGCCAGCTCACTACAGGTTGCAAGCAATCAGCCCCAGCATTTT
>.|TRBJ2-7|TRBV2|.
CASTTIESSYEQYF
TGTGCCAGCACCACGATAGAATCCTCCTACGAGCAGTACTTC
>.|TRBJ2-5|TRBV5-1|.
CASSWNIQETQYF
TGCGCCAGCAGCTGGAACATCCAAGAGACCCAGTACTTC
>.|TRBJ2-2|TRBV2|.
CASMADRGAGGELFF
TGTGCCAGCATGGCGGATCGGGGGGCCGGCGGGGAGCTGTTTTTT
>TRBD2|TRBJ2-1|TRBV6-1|.
CASSELAGARGYNEQFF
TGTGCCAGCAGTGAATTAGCGGGGGCCCGGGGTTACAATGAGCAGTTCTTC
>TRBD1|TRBJ1-5|TRBV2|.
CASSYDRGKGQPQHF
TGTGCCAGCAGCTACGACAGGGGTAAAGGGCAGCCCCAGCATTTT
>.|TRBJ1-3|TRBV6-6|.
CASRSAGSSGNTIYF
TGTGCCAGCAGGAGTGCTGGAAGCTCTGGAAACACCATATATTTT
>TRBD2|TRBJ2-3|TRBV11-3|.
CASSIAGGATDTQYF
TGTGCCAGCAGTATAGCGGGGGGGGCCACAGATACGCAGTATTTT
>.|TRBJ1-2|TRBV11-2|.
CASSQTDRLIFRGSNGYTF
TGTGCCAGCAGCCAAACCGACAGGCTCATATTCAGAGGATCAAATGGCTACACCTTC
>.|TRBJ2-3|TRBV7-2|few
CASSLVPGTDTQYF
TGTGCCAGCAGCCTAGTTCCGGGGACAGATACGCAGTATTTT
>.|TRBJ2-7|TRBV6-1|.
CASRRGTEQYF
TGTGCCAGCAGGAGGGGGACAGAGCAGTACTTC
>TRBD1|TRBJ2-6|TRBV19|few
CASSSTGQGSSGANVLTF
TGTGCCAGTAGTTCCACGGGACAGGGTTCCTCTGGGGCCAACGTCCTGACTTTC